This entry lists 15 T cell receptor beta chains sequenced from one sample in a study of blood T cell repertoires in COVID-19. Method: immunoSEQ multiplex PCR; TCRdb's copy keeps in-frame clones and lacks some. Of 200,000 to 300,000 clones in the sample, approximately 84% were seen once. Input material: peripheral blood. These receptors came from a woman in her thirties who had recovered from COVID-19.

The chain links TRBV9 to TRBJ1-3; D call uncertain. CDR1 is SGDLS, CDR2 YYNGEE, per germline. The length of the CDR3 is 19 residues. Trimming cost V 0 bases and J 0 bases, with 19 bases left between them. The CDR3 DNA is TGTGCCAGCAGCGTAGCTACGGGAAAGGCGGCAAACTCTGGAAACACCATATATTTT. Its translation: CASSVATGKAANSGNTIYF.

The chain carries TRBV5-1 and TRBJ1-1, with D perhaps matching TRBD1 (6 bases). Germline CDR1 is SGHRS and CDR2 is YFSETQ. V was trimmed by 4 bases and J by 1 base, leaving 11 bases between them. The CDR3 extends over 14 amino acids. CDR3 region: CASSPGTRNTEAFF. In nucleotides, the CDR3 is TGCGCCAGCAGCCCAGGGACAAGGAACACTGAAGCTTTCTTT.

V gene TRBV4-1 combines with J gene TRBJ2-7; 9 positions agree with TRBD2. The germline gives CDR1 MGHRA, CDR2 YSYEKL. After removal of 5 bases from V and 2 bases from J, the junction contained 7 bases not matched to a gene. The CDR3 is 15 residues long. The CDR3 DNA reads as TGCGCCAGCAGCTATCTAGCGGGATCTCCCTACGAGCAGTACTTC. It specifies CASSYLAGSPYEQYF.

This clone has a single count. The genes are TRBV6-5 and TRBJ1-2; D is unclear. This CDR3 is built from 14 residues. The germline V gene encodes CDR1 MNHEY and CDR2 SVGAGI. Deletions cut 0 bases from V and 6 bases from J, with 11 bases between. The CDR3 DNA sequence: TGTGCCAGCAGTTACTCGACCAGGATCGATGGCTACACCTTC. Its protein is CASSYSTRIDGYTF.

The chain has TRBV19 and TRBJ2-2, with D possibly being TRBD2 (6 bases). CDR3 length equals 15 residues. The germline V and J ends were trimmed by 5 bases and 6 bases, with 16 bases remaining between them. The germline CDR1 and CDR2 sequences are LNHDA and SQIVND (reference sequence). DNA for the CDR3: TGTGCCAGTAGTGATGGAGGGATGAGGGCCGGGGAGCTGTTTTTT. This translates into CASSDGGMRAGELFF. The full variable domain, completed using reference TRBV19 and TRBJ2-2, is DGGITQSPKYLFRKEGQNVTLSCEQNLNHDAMYWYRQDPGQGLRLIYYSQIVNDFQKGDIAEGYSVSREKKESFPLTVTSAQKNPTAFYLCASSDGGMRAGELFFGEGSRLTVL.

V usage is TRBV4-2 and J usage is TRBJ2-1, with TRBD2 as a possible D gene (6 bases). Germline CDR1 LGHNA, CDR2 YNFKEQ. The V and J ends lost 6 bases and 9 bases respectively, with 15 bases between them. This CDR3 region has 13 residues. The CDR3 spells CASRGGGEGEQFF. DNA for the CDR3: TGTGCCAGCAGGGGAGGCGGAGAAGGTGAGCAGTTCTTC.

V usage is TRBV9 and J usage is TRBJ2-7; 7 bases agree with TRBD1. Germline V gene data show CDR1 as SGDLS and CDR2 as YYNGEE. The CDR3 contains 15 residues. V gave up 4 bases and J gave up 3 bases; unmatched junction bases: 10. CDR3 region: CASSSSGDSSYEQYF. CDR3 in DNA: TGTGCCAGCAGCTCGTCCGGGGACAGTAGCTACGAGCAGTACTTC.

The chain couples TRBV29-1 to TRBJ1-2; TRBD1 aligns across 10 bases. The CDR3 has 14 residues. V lost 4 bases and J lost 8; bases outside the gene matches: 10. The germline V gene encodes CDR1 SQVTM and CDR2 ANQGSEA. Here the CDR3 reads CSVGVGTGVEGYTF. The CDR3 nucleotides are TGCAGCGTTGGAGTAGGGACAGGGGTCGAGGGCTACACCTTC.

This chain connects TRBV11-1 to TRBJ2-2; 7 nucleotides align to TRBD1. The ends lost 5 bases at V and 5 bases at J; junction bases unmatched: 11. Germline CDR1 SGHAT, CDR2 FQDESV (reference sequence). The CDR3 contains 16 residues. The CDR3 spells CASSPWLGGKTGELFF. The CDR3 nucleotides read TGTGCCAGCAGCCCCTGGCTAGGGGGCAAAACCGGGGAGCTGTTTTTT.

The genes are TRBV4-1 and TRBJ1-2; no firm D call. Trimming pared 1 base from V and 8 bases from J, leaving 11 bases between. CDR3 length equals 13 residues. Germline V gene lookup returns CDR1 MGHRA and CDR2 YSYEKL. In nucleotides, the CDR3 is TGCGCCAGCAGCCAAGTTGAGGGAGGAGGCTACACCTTC. It specifies CASSQVEGGGYTF.

Only one count was recorded for this clone. The chain recombines TRBV19 with TRBJ1-1; 7 bases are shared with TRBD1. The CDR3 consists of 13 residues. Germline V CDR1 and CDR2: LNHDA, SQIVND (reference sequence). Trimming at V came to 5 bases and at J to 7 bases, leaving 7 bases not matched to a gene. The CDR3 is CASSAQGPGEAFF. DNA for the CDR3: TGTGCCAGTAGTGCACAGGGGCCGGGTGAAGCTTTCTTT. Variable domain in full (rest from reference TRBV19 and TRBJ1-1): DGGITQSPKYLFRKEGQNVTLSCEQNLNHDAMYWYRQDPGQGLRLIYYSQIVNDFQKGDIAEGYSVSREKKESFPLTVTSAQKNPTAFYLCASSAQGPGEAFFGQGTRLTVV.

A few counts support this clone. In nucleotides, the CDR3 is TGTGCCAGCACAGGGGGACCCACAGGGAAGCAGTACTTC. Its protein product is CASTGGPTGKQYF. The rearrangement links TRBV6-5 to TRBJ2-7; 7 bases match TRBD1. From germline, CDR1 is MNHEY and CDR2 SVGAGI. V was pared by 7 bases and J by 8 bases, with 11 bases of the junction left unmatched. The CDR3 sequence is 13 residues long.

V gene TRBV4-3 combines with J gene TRBJ2-3, with D perhaps TRBD2 (7 bases). CDR3 length: 18 residues. V lost 4 bases and J 4 bases, leaving 24 bases between the germline ends. Germline V gene sequence: CDR1 LGHNA, CDR2 YSLEER. CDR3 amino acids: CASSRGGLGGVVADTQYF. The CDR3 coding sequence is TGCGCCAGCAGCCGGGGGGGCCTAGGGGGTGTCGTGGCAGATACGCAGTATTTT.

The chain couples TRBV4-1 to TRBJ2-5; a possible D gene is TRBD2 (5 bases). Germline lookup yields CDR1 MGHRA and CDR2 YSYEKL. This CDR3 spans 13 amino acids. Trimming stripped 3 bases from V and 5 bases from J, with 10 bases between. The CDR3 DNA reads as TGCGCCAGCAGCCAGGCCGGGATGGAGACCCAGTACTTC. Translation: CASSQAGMETQYF.

The count of this clone is one. The chain recombines TRBV28 with TRBJ1-4, with D tentatively TRBD1 (6 bases). Germline CDR1 is MDHEN and CDR2 is SYDVKM. V lost 3 bases, J lost 5 bases, and 10 bases lay in between. This CDR3 is built from 14 residues. The chain's CDR3 is CASSFQGWNEKLFF. The CDR3 DNA sequence: TGTGCCAGCAGTTTCCAGGGGTGGAATGAAAAACTGTTTTTT.